The text below deals with one T cell receptor (beta chain). The protocol was immunoSEQ multiplex PCR, while the TCRdb copy is restricted to in-frame clones and leaves out a portion. The table lists 140,000 to 150,000 clones, 85% of them singletons. The germline CDR1 and CDR2 sequences are LNHDA and SQIVND (reference sequence). The CDR3 consists of 12 residues. V dropped 5 bases and J dropped 6 bases, with 7 bases sitting between them. The data derive from a study of blood T cell repertoires in COVID-19. Study-level information: Italy, Spain and the United States were the sources of the convalescent and acute COVID-19 samples.

Source material: peripheral blood. This sequence was found in a human donor with acute or convalescent COVID-19. The donor label of this sample is uncertain. The V and J genes are TRBV19 and TRBJ2-2; possible D gene TRBD1, 6 bases. The CDR3 reads CASSQGSGELFF. In nucleotides, the CDR3 is TGTGCCAGTAGTCAGGGGTCCGGGGAGCTGTTTTTT.